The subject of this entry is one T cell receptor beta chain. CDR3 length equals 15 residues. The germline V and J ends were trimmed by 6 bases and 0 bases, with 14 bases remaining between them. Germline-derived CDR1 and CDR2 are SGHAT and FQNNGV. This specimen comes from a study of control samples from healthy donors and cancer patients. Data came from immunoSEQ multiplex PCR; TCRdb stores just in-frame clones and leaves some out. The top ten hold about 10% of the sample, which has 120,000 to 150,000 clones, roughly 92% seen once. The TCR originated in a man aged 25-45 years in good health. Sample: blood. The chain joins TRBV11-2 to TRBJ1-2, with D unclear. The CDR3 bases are TGTGCCAGCAGATTTAACGGGAGAGCTAACTATGGCTACACCTTC. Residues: CASRFNGRANYGYTF.